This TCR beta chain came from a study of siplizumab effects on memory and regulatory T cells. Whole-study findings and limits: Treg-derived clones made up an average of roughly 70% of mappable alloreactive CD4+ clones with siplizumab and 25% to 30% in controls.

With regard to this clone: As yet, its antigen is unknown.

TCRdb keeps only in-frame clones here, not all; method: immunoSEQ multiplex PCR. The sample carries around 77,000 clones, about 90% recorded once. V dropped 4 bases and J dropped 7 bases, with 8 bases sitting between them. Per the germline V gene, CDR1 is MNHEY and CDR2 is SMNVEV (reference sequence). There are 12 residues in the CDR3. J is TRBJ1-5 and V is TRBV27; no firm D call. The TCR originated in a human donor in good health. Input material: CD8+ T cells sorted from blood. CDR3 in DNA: TGTGCCAGCAGTTGGGTCGGGCAGCCCCAGCATTTT. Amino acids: CASSWVGQPQHF.